This record concerns one T cell receptor (beta chain) sequence. Its specificity is not known. This entry belongs to a study of cytomegalovirus exposure and HLA in healthy donors. The primer mix had 60 Vbeta and 13 Jbeta primers. The protocol was immunoSEQ multiplex PCR, while the TCRdb copy is restricted to in-frame clones and leaves out a portion. Here the sample spans over 100,000 clones, 75% to 85% being singletons. The CDR3 totals 16 residues. Germline loops: CDR1 MGHRA, CDR2 YSYEKL. The study, taken as a whole, reports: TCR beta sequences reportedly predicted most subjects' HLA-A and HLA-B alleles accurately. Among the CMV-associated chains, a few were confirmed in vitro as specific for CMV antigens.

Sequences were obtained from PBMCs. This clonotype was sampled from a woman in her late teens or twenties in good health and CMV-seropositive. This chain joins TRBV4-1 and TRBJ2-5; 15 bases align to TRBD2. The DNA matches TRBJ2-7 better at its end, which makes the J call doubtful. The CDR3 DNA is TGCGCCAGCAGCCCCGGGACTAGCGGGAGGTCCTACGAGCAGTACTTC. Amino acids: CASSPGTSGRSYEQYF.